The rows below give T cell receptor beta chains drawn from one sample of a study of CD8+ T cells in alopecia areata. Sequencing was performed with immunoSEQ multiplex PCR; in TCRdb, only in-frame clones are kept and a portion is missing. Among thousands of clones, 69% were seen once, and the ten largest hold over 11%. The sequenced sample was skin, obtained at week 0. The receptors shown here come from a human donor with alopecia areata. CDR3s include the opening cysteine and the closing phenylalanine or tryptophan. D genes are given only for firm matches. Clone sizes are given selectively: once, few, many, or a class where the clone is expanded.

>.|TRBJ1-1|TRBV6-6|.
CASTGVSTEAFF
TGTGCCAGCACAGGGGTGAGCACTGAAGCTTTCTTT
>TRBD1|TRBJ1-1|TRBV6-5|.
CASRDRGRRITEAFF
TGTGCCAGCAGGGACAGGGGGCGCCGAATAACTGAAGCTTTCTTT
>.|TRBJ2-2|TRBV10-3|.
CAIRPADTGELFF
TGTGCCATCCGACCGGCCGACACCGGGGAGCTGTTTTTT
>.|TRBJ2-1|TRBV11-3|.
CASSLAGRNEQFF
TGTGCCAGCAGCTTAGCAGGGCGGAATGAGCAGTTCTTC
>.|TRBJ2-1|TRBV6-1|.
CASSETGDPYNEQFF
TGTGCCAGCAGTGAAACGGGAGACCCCTACAATGAGCAGTTCTTC
>.|TRBJ1-1|TRBV7-2|.
CASRLLGNTEAFF
TGTGCCAGCAGACTTTTGGGTAACACTGAAGCTTTCTTT
>.|TRBJ1-5|TRBV27|.
CASSPGWGEAKGQPQHF
TGTGCCAGCAGTCCTGGTTGGGGAGAGGCCAAGGGTCAGCCCCAGCATTTT
>TRBD1|TRBJ1-2|TRBV29-1|.
CSVVGTGRHGYTF
TGCAGCGTTGTCGGGACAGGGAGACATGGCTACACCTTC
>.|TRBJ2-3|TRBV7-8|few
CASSLAPSSGVGTDTQYF
TGTGCCAGCAGCTTAGCCCCCAGTAGTGGGGTAGGCACAGATACGCAGTATTTT
>.|TRBJ1-2|TRBV29-1|.
CSVGGAGYGYTF
TGCAGCGTTGGGGGGGCTGGCTATGGCTACACCTTC
>TRBD2|TRBJ2-3|TRBV9|.
CASSVGTSQDTQYF
TGTGCCAGCAGCGTTGGGACTAGCCAAGATACGCAGTATTTT
>.|TRBJ1-1|TRBV6-5|.
CASNRIVGGTEAFF
TGTGCCAGCAACCGAATTGTAGGGGGCACTGAAGCTTTCTTT
>.|TRBJ2-2|TRBV18|.
CASSPIDSITGELFF
TGTGCCAGCTCACCAATCGACAGCATCACCGGGGAGCTGTTTTTT
>TRBD1|TRBJ1-2|TRBV6-5|.
CASSYSRTGGGYGYTF
TGTGCCAGCAGTTACTCTCGGACAGGGGGCGGTTATGGCTACACCTTC
>TRBD1|TRBJ2-7|TRBV6-1|once
CASRPGQGEQYF
TGTGCCAGCAGACCGGGACAGGGCGAGCAGTACTTC
>.|TRBJ1-2|TRBV10-3|.
CAIKGPSNYGYTF
TGTGCCATCAAGGGGCCCTCTAACTATGGCTACACCTTC
>TRBD1|TRBJ1-6|TRBV18|.
CASSTGTDASPLHF
TGTGCCAGCTCAACCGGGACAGATGCATCTCCCCTCCACTTT
>.|TRBJ2-6|TRBV11-2|.
CASSLRFSGANVLTF
TGTGCCAGCAGCCTCAGGTTTTCTGGGGCCAACGTCCTGACTTTC
>TRBD2|TRBJ2-3|TRBV2|.
CASSPGLAGGSLAFDTQYF
TGTGCCAGCAGTCCGGGACTAGCGGGGGGGTCCCTGGCATTCGATACGCAGTATTTT
>.|TRBJ1-1|TRBV27|few
CASSPRRELTEAFF
TGTGCCAGCAGTCCCCGCAGGGAACTCACTGAAGCTTTCTTT
>.|TRBJ2-7|TRBV9|.
CASSVDEGPYEQYF
TGTGCCAGCAGCGTAGATGAGGGGCCCTACGAGCAGTACTTC
>.|TRBJ2-7|TRBV7-2|.
CASMGEWSYEQYF
TGTGCCAGCATGGGGGAATGGAGCTACGAGCAGTACTTC
>.|TRBJ1-5|TRBV7-2|.
CASSIRGNQPQHF
TGTGCCAGCAGCATAAGAGGCAATCAGCCCCAGCATTTT
>.|TRBJ2-3|TRBV11-2|few
CASSLDTRGTDTQYF
TGTGCCAGCAGCCTAGACACTCGGGGGACAGATACGCAGTATTTT
>.|TRBJ2-7|TRBV21-1|.
CARGDRDSWWSYYEQYF
TGTGCCAGAGGGGACAGGGACTCATGGTGGAGTTACTACGAGCAGTACTTC
>.|TRBJ1-3|TRBV29-1|.
CSGLRGNTIYF
TGCAGCGGACTGCGCGGAAACACCATATATTTT
>.|TRBJ2-2|TRBV11-3|.
CASSLPNTGELFF
TGTGCCAGCAGCTTACCGAACACCGGGGAGCTGTTTTTT
>.|TRBJ1-6|TRBV30|.
CAWRRRNIPSADNSPLHF
TGTGCCTGGCGGCGTCGTAACATCCCTTCCGCCGATAATTCACCCCTCCACTTT
>TRBD1|TRBJ1-5|TRBV27|.
CASSQGAWQPQHF
TGTGCCAGCTCTCAGGGGGCTTGGCAGCCCCAGCATTTT
>.|TRBJ1-2|TRBV10-3|.
CAISESNLDGYTF
TGTGCCATCAGTGAGTCGAACCTGGACGGCTACACCTTC
>.|TRBJ1-1|TRBV19|.
CASRQNTEAFF
TGTGCCAGTCGTCAGAACACTGAAGCTTTCTTT
>.|TRBJ2-1|TRBV29-1|.
CSVEDLKGFNEQFF
TGCAGCGTTGAAGATCTGAAGGGGTTCAATGAGCAGTTCTTC
>TRBD2|TRBJ2-2|TRBV11-3|.
CASSLVTSGAGELFF
TGTGCCAGCAGCTTAGTGACTAGCGGCGCCGGGGAGCTGTTTTTT
>.|TRBJ1-1|TRBV6-6|.
CASRAPLNTEAFF
TGTGCCAGCAGAGCCCCCCTGAACACTGAAGCTTTCTTT
>.|TRBJ1-6|TRBV5-4|.
CASSMTDNSPLHF
TGTGCCAGCAGCATGACAGATAATTCACCCCTCCACTTT
>TRBD1|TRBJ2-7|TRBV6-1|.
CASIRDSYEQYF
TGTGCCAGCATTCGGGACAGCTACGAGCAGTACTTC
>.|TRBJ2-2|TRBV29-1|once
CSVEGPTGELFF
TGCAGCGTTGAGGGCCCCACCGGGGAGCTGTTTTTT
>.|TRBJ2-7|TRBV2|.
CASSGQGPSREQYF
TGTGCCAGCAGTGGGCAGGGCCCCTCTCGCGAGCAGTACTTC
>TRBD2|TRBJ2-1|TRBV7-9|.
CASSFSLTSGGPNNEQFF
TGTGCCAGCAGCTTCTCCCTGACTAGCGGGGGGCCTAACAATGAGCAGTTCTTC